This is a list of T cell receptor beta chains from one sample in a study of blood T cell repertoires in COVID-19. The method was immunoSEQ multiplex PCR; TCRdb's version includes in-frame clones alone and lacks a portion of them. Of 250,000 or so clones listed, roughly 80% are singletons. The sample comprised peripheral blood. All receptors derive from a woman aged 18-35 years with acute or convalescent COVID-19. Each CDR3 is given with its conserved first and last residue. D genes are given only for firm matches. Some rows mark clone size as missing; the rest say once, few, many or name a class of expanded clone.

clone_size j_call v_call d_call cdr3_aa cdr3_nt
NA TRBJ1-1 TRBV7-9 NA CASSLTANTEAFF TGTGCCAGCAGCTTGACAGCGAACACTGAAGCTTTCTTT
NA TRBJ2-7 TRBV28 NA CASSLDTPYEQYF TGTGCCAGCAGTTTAGACACCCCCTACGAGCAGTACTTC
NA TRBJ1-1 TRBV5-4 TRBD1 CASSATRQGEAFF TGTGCCAGCAGCGCAACGCGACAGGGAGAAGCTTTCTTT
once TRBJ2-1 TRBV11-3 NA CASSLEASSYNEQFF TGTGCCAGCAGCTTAGAGGCTAGCTCCTACAATGAGCAGTTCTTC
NA TRBJ1-5 TRBV28 TRBD1 CASSFENPTGSNQPQHF TGTGCCAGCAGCTTTGAGAACCCGACAGGGAGCAATCAGCCCCAGCATTTT
NA TRBJ2-2 TRBV13 TRBD2 CASSLTVAGPNGELFF TGTGCCAGCAGCCTCACCGTAGCGGGGCCGAACGGGGAGCTGTTTTTT
once TRBJ2-1 TRBV29-1 NA CSVDGVGDNEQFF TGCAGCGTTGACGGGGTGGGCGACAATGAGCAGTTCTTC
NA TRBJ2-3 TRBV9 NA CASSAGEDTQYF TGTGCCAGCAGCGCAGGGGAAGATACGCAGTATTTT
few TRBJ1-1 TRBV19 NA CASSIGKQGRTEAFF TGTGCCAGTAGTATCGGTAAACAGGGCCGCACTGAAGCTTTCTTT
NA TRBJ2-1 TRBV5-1 NA CASSLAPGLPQQFF TGCGCCAGCAGCTTGGCCCCAGGGCTACCTCAGCAGTTCTTC
NA TRBJ2-2 TRBV19 TRBD2 CALADSNTGELFF TGTGCCCTAGCGGACTCGAACACCGGGGAGCTGTTTTTT
NA TRBJ1-4 TRBV7-2 NA CASSPRPRGGHGNEKLFF TGTGCCAGCAGCCCTAGACCAAGAGGGGGACACGGGAATGAAAAACTGTTTTTT
NA TRBJ1-2 TRBV27 TRBD1 CASSKGQAWGYTF TGTGCCAGCAGCAAGGGACAGGCTTGGGGCTACACCTTC
NA TRBJ2-7 TRBV7-9 TRBD1 CASSHGSLQTGPREQYF TGTGCCAGCAGCCACGGATCCCTTCAGACAGGGCCTAGGGAGCAGTACTTC
NA TRBJ1-2 TRBV27 NA CASSPQTGYGYTF TGTGCCAGCAGTCCGCAAACTGGCTATGGCTACACCTTC
NA TRBJ1-6 TRBV4-3 TRBD1 CASSPRGQGNNSPLHF TGCGCCAGCAGCCCGAGGGGACAGGGGAATAATTCACCCCTCCACTTT
few TRBJ1-2 TRBV7-9 NA CASSSKGVGKGGYTF TGTGCCAGCAGCTCGAAAGGGGTGGGGAAAGGAGGCTACACCTTC
NA TRBJ2-7 TRBV10-3 TRBD2 CAISAATSGSYEQYF TGTGCCATCAGTGCCGCGACTAGCGGGAGCTACGAGCAGTACTTC
NA TRBJ2-7 TRBV27 TRBD1 CASSLTLTGDEQYF TGTGCCAGCAGTTTAACTCTGACAGGGGATGAGCAGTACTTC
NA TRBJ2-7 TRBV10-2 NA CASSPGTRSEQYF TGCGCCAGCAGTCCCGGGACAAGGAGCGAGCAGTACTTC
NA TRBJ2-3 TRBV4-2 NA CASSQGGHPTDTQYF TGTGCCAGCAGCCAAGGGGGACACCCCACAGATACGCAGTATTTT
NA TRBJ2-5 TRBV6-5 NA CASSYGWAGGGETQYF TGTGCCAGCAGTTACGGTTGGGCAGGCGGCGGGGAGACCCAGTACTTC
many TRBJ1-3 TRBV19 NA CASSIWMGAASGNTIYF TGTGCCAGTAGTATATGGATGGGAGCGGCCTCTGGAAACACCATATATTTT
NA TRBJ2-2 TRBV19 TRBD2 CASGRTSGSKGNTGELFF TGTGCCAGTGGTCGGACTAGCGGGAGTAAGGGGAACACCGGGGAGCTGTTTTTT
NA TRBJ2-7 TRBV7-8 NA CASSPRYEQYF TGTGCCAGCAGCCCCCGGTACGAGCAGTACTTC
NA TRBJ1-6 TRBV5-4 TRBD1 CASSLTGTGTYNSPLHF TGTGCCAGCAGCTTAACCGGGACAGGGACCTATAATTCACCCCTCCACTTT
NA TRBJ2-7 TRBV7-7 TRBD2 CASSRGTSGYYEQYF TGTGCTAGCAGCCGCGGGACTAGCGGGTACTACGAGCAGTACTTC